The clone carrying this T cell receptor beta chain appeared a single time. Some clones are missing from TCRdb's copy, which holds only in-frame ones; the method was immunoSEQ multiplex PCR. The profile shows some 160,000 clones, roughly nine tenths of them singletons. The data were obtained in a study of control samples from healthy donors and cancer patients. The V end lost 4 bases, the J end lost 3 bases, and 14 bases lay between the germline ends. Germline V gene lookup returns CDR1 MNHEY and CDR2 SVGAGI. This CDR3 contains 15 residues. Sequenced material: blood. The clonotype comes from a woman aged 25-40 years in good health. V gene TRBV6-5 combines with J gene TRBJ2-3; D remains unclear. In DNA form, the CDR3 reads TGTGCCAGCAGTTCCCACCTCCGTTTTACAGATACGCAGTATTTT. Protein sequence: CASSSHLRFTDTQYF.